These 23 T cell receptor beta chains were sequenced from one sample in a study of blood T cell repertoires in COVID-19. Repertoires were generated with immunoSEQ multiplex PCR, while TCRdb's copy carries only in-frame clones and drops some. Of around 140,000 clones in the sample, around 89% were seen once. Sequencing was carried out using peripheral blood. The receptors here all came from a man aged 50 to 60 with active or convalescent COVID-19.

The chain employs TRBV5-1 and TRBJ2-2; D possibly corresponds to TRBD2 (5 bases). The V end was cut by 4 bases, the J end by 5 bases, with 15 bases between. CDR3 length: 15 amino acids. CDR1 SGHRS and CDR2 YFSETQ come from the germline V gene. This chain's CDR3 is CASSIREGWTGELFF. In DNA, the CDR3 is TGCGCCAGCAGCATTCGAGAGGGCTGGACCGGGGAGCTGTTTTTT.

The chain is built from TRBV12-5 and TRBJ2-1, with TRBD1 as a possible D gene (6 bases). The V end was cut by 2 bases, the J end by 7 bases, with 15 bases between. This CDR3 spans 15 amino acids. The V gene's germline CDR1 is LGHNT and CDR2 FRNRAP. Here the CDR3 DNA reads TGTGCTAGTGGTTTGCCCGTCGGACAGAAGAATGAGCAGTTCTTC. Encoded protein: CASGLPVGQKNEQFF. Together with reference TRBV12-5 and TRBJ2-1, the CDR3 gives the full variable domain: DARVTQTPRHKVTEMGQEVTMRCQPILGHNTVFWYRQTMMQGLELLAYFRNRAPLDDSGMPKDRFSAEMPDATLATLKIQPSEPRDSAVYFCASGLPVGQKNEQFFGPGTRLTVL.

In this sample, this clone turned up a few times. This chain joins TRBV28 and TRBJ1-5; 8 bases agree with TRBD1. V gave up 2 bases and J gave up 6 bases; unmatched junction bases: 6. The germline CDR1 and CDR2 sequences are MDHEN and SYDVKM. The CDR3 extends over 15 amino acids. This chain's CDR3 is CASSLPAGGLQPQHF. The CDR3 DNA sequence: TGTGCCAGCAGTTTACCCGCAGGGGGCCTTCAGCCCCAGCATTTT. Looking up the rest from reference TRBV28 and TRBJ1-5 gives the full variable domain: DVKVTQSSRYLVKRTGEKVFLECVQDMDHENMFWYRQDPGLGLRLIYFSYDVKMKEKGDIPEGYSVSREKKERFSLILESASTNQTSMYLCASSLPAGGLQPQHFGDGTRLSIL.

The chain links TRBV21-1 to TRBJ1-5; the table names TRBD1, a call not compared with the DNA. TRBV21-1 is assigned pseudogene status. The CDR3 is 15 amino acids. CDR3 region: CASSQGCRGNQPQHF. The CDR3 coding sequence is TGTGCCAGCAGTCAGGGGTGCAGGGGCAATCAGCCCCAGCATTTT.

This chain uses TRBV5-8 with TRBJ1-2; no clear D gene. Trimming pared 7 bases from V and 4 bases from J, leaving 23 bases between. CDR3 size: 16 residues. Germline V lookup: CDR1 SGHTS, CDR2 YDEGEE. The CDR3 reads CASRNTNYEGFYGYTF. For the CDR3, the DNA is TGTGCCAGCCGAAATACCAACTATGAGGGTTTCTATGGCTACACCTTC.

The chain carries TRBV14 and TRBJ2-5; 11 nucleotides match TRBD1. Germline assignment: CDR1 SGHDN and CDR2 FVKESK. This CDR3 has 15 amino acids. The J segment lost 4 bases and the V segment lost 2 bases, leaving 3 bases of the junction unmatched. The chain's CDR3 is CASSQRTGGVETQYF. CDR3 sequence (DNA): TGTGCCAGCAGCCAAAGGACAGGGGGCGTAGAGACCCAGTACTTC.

The chain combines TRBV7-8 with TRBJ2-1; 11 bases are a match to TRBD2. Looked up from germline, CDR1 is SGHVS and CDR2 is FQNEAQ. This CDR3 is built from 15 residues. After removal of 5 bases from V and 4 bases from J, the junction contained 4 bases not matched to a gene. The CDR3 DNA follows: TGTGCCAGCAGCCTTACTAGCGGGGGATACAATGAGCAGTTCTTC. Translation gives CASSLTSGGYNEQFF. Filled out from reference TRBV7-8 and TRBJ2-1, the complete variable domain reads GAGVSQSPRYKVAKRGQDVALRCDPISGHVSLFWYQQALGQGPEFLTYFQNEAQLDKSGLPSDRFFAERPEGSVSTLKIQRTQQEDSAVYLCASSLTSGGYNEQFFGPGTRLTVL.

The V call is TRBV12-5, the J call TRBJ2-1, with TRBD2 identical over 10 bases. The CDR3 has 18 residues. The germline CDR1 and CDR2 sequences are LGHNT and FRNRAP. Unmatched junction bases numbered 15, after V lost 6 bases and J lost 4 bases. CDR3 DNA: TGTGCTAGTGGACCCCTCTCCCGGACTAGCGGAGCTTACAATGAGCAGTTCTTC. Translating it yields CASGPLSRTSGAYNEQFF.

J is TRBJ2-1 and V is TRBV6-2 or TRBV6-3; 7 bases are a match to TRBD1. Germline V gives CDR1 MNHEY, CDR2 SVGEGT. The CDR3 extends over 14 amino acids. J was trimmed by 0 bases and V by 5 bases; bases with no gene match: 1. For the CDR3, the DNA is TGTGCCAGCAGTGGGACAGTCTCCTACAATGAGCAGTTCTTC. Its protein product is CASSGTVSYNEQFF.

This clone has a handful of counts. The gene calls are TRBV5-3 and TRBJ2-2; 7 bases align to TRBD1. TRBV5-3 is assigned to the ORF class and has an uncertain function. CDR3 length equals 15 residues. V lost 3 bases and J lost 6; bases outside the gene matches: 8. The CDR3 nucleotides read TGTGCCAGAAGCTGTTGGGACAGTCTAGCCGGGGAGCTGTTTTTT. This codes for CARSCWDSLAGELFF.

The V and J genes are TRBV27 and TRBJ2-3; 7 nucleotides match TRBD1. The CDR3 has 15 residues. Germline V lookup: CDR1 MNHEY, CDR2 SMNVEV (reference sequence). Trimming removed 4 bases from V and 2 bases from J; junction bases left unmatched: 6. The DNA of the CDR3 is TGTGCCAGCAGTTCCCCGGGACAGATCACAGATACGCAGTATTTT. As protein: CASSSPGQITDTQYF.

The rearrangement links TRBV7-2 to TRBJ2-1; perhaps TRBD1 as D (5 bases). The CDR3 contains 13 residues. Germline V CDR1 and CDR2: SGHTA, FQGNSA. V was clipped by 7 bases and J by 4 bases, with 11 bases between them. CDR3 sequence: CASTPDRYNEQFF. The CDR3 nucleotides read TGTGCCAGCACTCCCGACAGATACAATGAGCAGTTCTTC.

This clone was detected only once. This rearrangement joins TRBV28 to TRBJ2-1, with 13 bases that match TRBD2. Trimming cost V 4 bases and J 10 bases; bases outside gene matches: 10. The length of the CDR3 is 16 residues. Germline loops: CDR1 MDHEN, CDR2 SYDVKM. The CDR3 reads CASSSPRTSGSGEQFF. DNA for the CDR3: TGTGCCAGCAGTTCGCCCCGGACTAGCGGGAGCGGGGAGCAGTTCTTC.

This clone came up a few times. Different DNA sequences within this sample yield the same CDR3. V usage is TRBV11-2 and J usage is TRBJ2-5; 12 bases agree with TRBD1. In germline, CDR1 is SGHAT, CDR2 FQNNGV. The CDR3 covers 16 residues. The ends lost 4 bases at V and 0 bases at J; junction bases unmatched: 3. CDR3 amino acids: CASSSRDRGHQETQYF. In DNA form, the CDR3 reads TGTGCCAGCAGCTCCCGGGACAGGGGGCACCAAGAGACCCAGTACTTC.

The CDR3 DNA follows: TGTGCCAGCAGCCGACTAGGGACAGGGGGTAACTATGGCTACACCTTC. Amino acid sequence: CASSRLGTGGNYGYTF. The V call is TRBV27, the J call TRBJ1-2; 11 bases line up with TRBD1. The trim removed 6 bases at V and 1 base at J, leaving 7 bases unmatched. The CDR3 is 16 residues long. Per the germline V gene, CDR1 is MNHEY and CDR2 is SMNVEV (reference sequence).

This chain connects TRBV6-4 to TRBJ1-2, with 7 positions matching TRBD1. V was pared by 3 bases and J by 4 bases, with 5 bases of the junction left unmatched. The CDR3 loop spans 14 amino acids. Per the germline V gene, CDR1 is MRHNA and CDR2 is SNTAGT. The CDR3 DNA follows: TGTGCCAGCAGTGAGGAGGGGGCCGGCTATGGCTACACCTTC. Translating gives CASSEEGAGYGYTF.

This clone has a handful of counts. The CDR3 reads CASSLGGPARGEQFF. CDR3 coding DNA: TGCGCCAGCAGCTTGGGGGGGCCTGCCCGCGGTGAGCAGTTCTTC. The V gene is TRBV5-1, the J gene TRBJ2-1; the D gene is possibly TRBD1 (6 bases). V lost 0 bases and J 9 bases, leaving 16 bases between the germline ends. CDR3 length equals 15 residues. Germline assignment: CDR1 SGHRS and CDR2 YFSETQ.

The V call is TRBV4-3, the J call TRBJ1-1; no firm D call. Between the trimmed V and J ends, which lost 0 bases and 7 bases, there was a span of 3 bases. The CDR3 totals 11 residues. The germline CDR1 and CDR2 sequences are LGHNA and YSLEER. CDR3 DNA sequence: TGCGCCAGCAGCCAAGACAGTGAAGCTTTCTTT. It translates to CASSQDSEAFF.

V gene TRBV11-1 combines with J gene TRBJ1-1; D unresolved. Deletions cut 5 bases from V and 4 bases from J, with 17 bases between. The CDR3 consists of 15 residues. Germline values: CDR1 SGHAT, CDR2 FQDESV (reference sequence). Here the CDR3 DNA reads TGTGCCAGCAGCCTAATAGGTCGGGGAGGCACTGAAGCTTTCTTT. As protein: CASSLIGRGGTEAFF.

V usage is TRBV3-1 (or the pseudogene TRBV3-2) and J usage is TRBJ2-2; D gene ambiguous. The CDR3 consists of 13 residues. Trimming removed 2 bases at V and 3 bases at J, with 4 bases between. CDR1 is LGHDT, CDR2 YNNKEL, per germline (reference sequence). CDR3 nucleotide sequence: TGTGCCAGCAGCCAATCCGACACCGGGGAGCTGTTTTTT. Encoded protein: CASSQSDTGELFF.

The sample holds a few counts of this clone. This chain uses TRBV27 with TRBJ2-1, with TRBD1 matching 7 bases. Unmatched junction bases numbered 3, after V lost 8 bases and J lost 2 bases. The CDR3 contains 13 residues. Germline V gene data show CDR1 as MNHEY and CDR2 as SMNVEV (reference sequence). The CDR3 region has the DNA TGTGCCAGCCGACAGGGACCCTACAATGAGCAGTTCTTC. Amino acid sequence: CASRQGPYNEQFF.

This chain joins TRBV29-1 and TRBJ2-2; 13 nucleotides align to TRBD2. This CDR3 is built from 14 residues. Germline V gives CDR1 SQVTM, CDR2 ANQGSEA. After removal of 6 bases from V and 8 bases from J, the junction contained 6 bases not matched to a gene. CDR3 in amino acids: CSVVGTSGVGELFF. The CDR3, as DNA: TGCAGCGTCGTAGGGACTAGCGGGGTTGGGGAGCTGTTTTTT.

This chain connects TRBV5-8 to TRBJ2-3; a possible D gene is TRBD1 (6 bases). Germline CDR1 reads SGHTS; CDR2 reads YDEGEE. Trimming pared 0 bases from V and 7 bases from J, leaving 15 bases between. CDR3 size: 15 residues. This CDR3 is CASSLESGATHTQYF. The CDR3, as DNA: TGTGCCAGCAGCTTGGAGTCAGGGGCCACGCATACGCAGTATTTT.